The 27 T cell receptor beta chains listed next were all sequenced from one sample in a study of Graves' ophthalmopathy and Graves' hyperthyroidism. Amplified TCR beta CDR3 regions were obtained using RNA transcripts as template. RT-PCR was first run with HTBI primers, then multiplex PCR in a second round. MiXCR, applied by TCRdb to the multiplex PCR reads, yields one record per CDR3 protein. The sample lists around 1.1 million distinct CDR3 sequences; less than 45% were seen once. Specimen: peripheral blood or thyroid tissue (not recorded which). The receptors shown here come from an adult man with Graves' hyperthyroidism.

In DNA form, the CDR3 reads TGTGCCAGTATAAACTTTCGGGTCGGAATCGTTGGTCAGCCCCAGCATTTT. It yields the protein CASINFRVGIVGQPQHF. The chain combines TRBV19 with TRBJ1-5; D ambiguous. The CDR3 covers 17 residues. Germline V gene data show CDR1 as LNHDA and CDR2 as SQIVND (reference sequence). Trimming stripped 7 bases from V and 6 bases from J, with 25 bases between.

V and J are TRBV29-1 and TRBJ1-2, with 8 bases matching TRBD1. The CDR3 has 12 amino acids. In germline, CDR1 is SQVTM, CDR2 ANQGSEA. V dropped 8 bases and J dropped 7; count of bases not matched to a gene: 9. The CDR3 here is CSLGTGVSGYTF. As DNA, the CDR3 is TGCAGCTTAGGGACAGGAGTCTCTGGCTACACCTTC. The full variable domain, rest sourced from reference TRBV29-1 and TRBJ1-2, is SAVISQKPSRDICQRGTSLTIQCQVDSQVTMMFWYRQQPGQSLTLIATANQGSEATYESGFVIDKFPISRPNLTFSTLTVSNMSPEDSSIYLCSLGTGVSGYTFGSGTRLTVV.

There are many counts of this clonotype. The CDR3 sequence is CASRVGQTNEKLFF. CDR3 in DNA: TGCGCCAGCAGGGTCGGACAGACTAATGAAAAACTGTTTTTT. The V gene is TRBV5-1, the J gene TRBJ1-4; possible D gene TRBD1, 6 bases. The V end lost 5 bases, the J end lost 2 bases, and 10 bases lay between the germline ends. The CDR3 covers 14 residues. Germline assignment: CDR1 SGHRS and CDR2 YFSETQ.

In this sample, this clonotype turned up once. The rearrangement links TRBV25-1 to TRBJ1-2; D unresolved. CDR3 length equals 15 residues. CDR1 and CDR2 from the germline V gene are MGHDK and SYGVNS. V lost 1 base to trimming and J lost 0 bases, with 9 bases between them. The CDR3 spells CASSESRGSNYGYTF. The CDR3 nucleotides read TGTGCCAGCAGTGAATCTCGAGGGTCTAACTATGGCTACACCTTC.

This clonotype was counted a single time. A much larger clone lies one base from this, so it may be a read error. This chain connects TRBV20-1 to TRBJ2-5, with TRBD1 as a possible D gene (6 bases). The CDR3 runs to 13 residues. Germline CDR1 and CDR2: DFQATT and SNEGSKA (reference sequence). The CDR3 spells CRARRTAQETQYF. CDR3 nucleotide sequence: TGCCGTGCCCGCAGGACAGCTCAAGAGACCCAGTACTTC.

The sample holds one count of this clonotype. The chain couples TRBV7-9 to TRBJ1-6; D unresolved. The CDR3 length is 16 residues. V lost 7 bases and J lost 0, with 13 bases in between. From germline, CDR1 is SEHNR and CDR2 FQNEAQ (reference sequence). The chain's CDR3 is CASTASGGSYNSPLHF. For the CDR3, the DNA is TGTGCCAGCACCGCGAGTGGTGGCTCCTATAATTCACCCCTCCACTTT.

The V and J genes are TRBV7-2 and TRBJ1-4, with 7 bases identical to TRBD1. With V trimmed by 5 bases and J by 7 bases, 10 bases remained unmatched. Germline V gene lookup returns CDR1 SGHTA and CDR2 FQGNSA. The CDR3 has 15 amino acids. CDR3 amino acids: CASSHGRRGREKLFF. The CDR3 bases are TGTGCCAGCAGCCATGGGCGGAGGGGGCGTGAAAAACTGTTTTTT.

The rearrangement joins TRBV12-3 or TRBV12-4 to TRBJ2-2; D not certain. CDR3 length: 12 amino acids. Trimming stripped 5 bases from V and 8 bases from J, with 9 bases between. The CDR3 sequence: CASSRSRGELFF. The CDR3, as DNA: TGTGCCAGCAGTCGATCGAGGGGGGAGCTGTTTTTT.

The genes are TRBV10-3 and TRBJ2-7, with D tentatively TRBD2 (6 bases). CDR3 length: 14 residues. Germline V gives CDR1 ENHRY, CDR2 SYGVKD. V gave up 10 bases and J gave up 5 bases, with 21 bases separating them. Here the CDR3 reads CASTPTRVYHEQYF. CDR3 DNA sequence: TGTGCCAGCACCCCGACTAGGGTCTACCACGAGCAGTACTTC.

This clonotype was observed a few times. The V gene is TRBV7-9, the J gene TRBJ2-5, with D perhaps TRBD2 (6 bases). V lost 0 bases and J lost 7, with 12 bases in between. The CDR3 totals 14 residues. CDR1 is SEHNR and CDR2 is FQNEAQ in the germline V gene (reference sequence). The CDR3: CASSLARDLGTQYF. CDR3 coding DNA: TGTGCCAGCAGCTTAGCCCGGGACTTGGGGACCCAGTACTTC.

Many counts were recorded for this clonotype. The rearrangement uses TRBV19 and TRBJ1-2; D is possibly TRBD1 (5 bases). With 5 bases removed from V and 7 bases from J, the gap between germline ends came to 14 bases. The CDR3 has 13 amino acids. Germline assignment: CDR1 LNHDA and CDR2 SQIVND (reference sequence). CDR3 in amino acids: CASSSRDLGGYTF. In DNA, the CDR3 is TGTGCCAGTAGTTCCCGGGACTTAGGTGGCTACACCTTC.

This clonotype showed up just once. The chain recombines TRBV10-3 with TRBJ2-7, with unresolved D. Trimming removed 2 bases from V and 3 bases from J, with 8 bases in between. The CDR3 has 13 amino acids. The germline CDR1 and CDR2 sequences are ENHRY and SYGVKD. In DNA form, the CDR3 reads TGTGCCATCAGTGAGGTCAGTGTCTACGAGCAGTACTTC. Translation: CAISEVSVYEQYF.

This clonotype has a count of ten or more. The CDR3 protein is CASNRDGFDEQYF. CDR3 DNA: TGTGCCAGCAACCGGGACGGGTTCGACGAGCAGTACTTC. The chain uses TRBV9 and TRBJ2-7, with D possibly called TRBD1 or TRBD2 (5 bases each). V gave up 6 bases and J gave up 5 bases, with 15 bases separating them. The CDR3 has 13 residues. Germline loops: CDR1 SGDLS, CDR2 YYNGEE. The variable domain in full, completed from reference TRBV9 and TRBJ2-7, reads DSGVTQTPKHLITATGQRVTLRCSPRSGDLSVYWYQQSLDQGLQFLIQYYNGEERAKGNILERFSAQQFPDLHSELNLSSLELGDSALYFCASNRDGFDEQYFGPGTRLTVT.

This chain links TRBV18 with TRBJ2-7; a possible D gene is TRBD2 (5 bases). CDR1 is KGHSH and CDR2 is LQKENI in the germline V gene. CDR3 length: 14 residues. V dropped 7 bases and J dropped 6 bases, with 19 bases sitting between them. Written as DNA, the CDR3 is TGTGCCAGCTTAGACACTCCGGGGATCGGCGAGCAGTACTTC. Amino acids: CASLDTPGIGEQYF.

This clonotype was seen at least ten times. The chain employs TRBV7-3 and TRBJ2-2, with D possibly matching TRBD2 (6 bases). Trimming removed 4 bases at V and 6 bases at J, with 12 bases between. The CDR3 runs 14 residues. CDR1 SGHTA and CDR2 FQGTGA come from the germline V gene. The DNA of the CDR3 is TGTGCCAGCAGCTCTGGGCCGGGGGCCGGGGAGCTGTTTTTT. Translated: CASSSGPGAGELFF.

V usage is TRBV5-4 and J usage is TRBJ2-5, with TRBD1 matching 9 bases. Germline CDR1 reads SGHNT; CDR2 reads YYREEE (reference sequence). Losses at the gene ends were 7 bases for V and 5 bases for J; bases not matched to a gene: 18. CDR3 size: 17 residues. The CDR3 reads CASSPTSPGQGSETQYF. The CDR3 coding sequence is TGTGCCAGCTCACCAACCAGTCCGGGACAGGGTTCGGAGACCCAGTACTTC.

This clonotype has a count of ten or more. The V call is TRBV29-1, the J call TRBJ1-2; D might be TRBD1 (5 bases). This CDR3 contains 12 residues. Trimming removed 4 bases at V and 8 bases at J, with 14 bases between. Germline values: CDR1 SQVTM, CDR2 ANQGSEA. As DNA, the CDR3 is TGCAGCGTTGTTCGCATATCAGGGGGCTACACCTTC. Translation gives CSVVRISGGYTF.

This clonotype came up many times. The J gene is TRBJ1-5, the V gene TRBV7-2, with unresolved D. From germline, CDR1 is SGHTA and CDR2 FQGNSA. The CDR3 extends over 15 amino acids. With 1 base removed from V and 5 bases from J, the gap between germline ends came to 12 bases. Here the CDR3 DNA reads TGTGCCAGCAGCTTAGATCCTGGGGATCATCAGCCCCAGCATTTT. Residues: CASSLDPGDHQPQHF.

This clonotype was observed a few times. This rearrangement joins TRBV10-2 to TRBJ2-2, with D possibly being TRBD1 (5 bases). V shed 3 bases and J shed 6 bases, with 5 bases lying between them. Germline V gene sequence: CDR1 WSHSY, CDR2 SAAADI. The CDR3 is made up of 12 amino acids. Here the CDR3 reads CASSEGAGELFF. The CDR3 DNA reads TGCGCCAGCAGTGAAGGGGCCGGGGAGCTGTTTTTT.

This clonotype was found many times. The rearrangement uses TRBV5-6 and TRBJ1-3; D remains unclear. Trimming shortened V by 4 bases and J by 2 bases, and 7 bases separated the two germline ends. The CDR3 extends over 13 amino acids. Looked up from germline, CDR1 is SGHDT and CDR2 is YYEEEE. CDR3 coding DNA: TGTGCCAGCAGCCTCCCCACTGGAAACACCATATATTTT. This encodes CASSLPTGNTIYF.

As to this clonotype: Possible read error: a much larger clone is one base away. The rearrangement joins TRBV6-5 to TRBJ1-2; tentatively, D is TRBD1 (5 bases). CDR1 is MNHEY, CDR2 SVGAGI, per germline. CDR3 length equals 15 residues. CDR3 sequence (DNA): TGTGCCATCAGTTACTCGTGGGGCGCGGAAAATGGCTACACCTTC. This encodes CAISYSWGAENGYTF.

This clonotype was detected a few times. The rearrangement uses TRBV20-1 and TRBJ2-7; D gene ambiguous. The V end was cut by 3 bases, the J end by 0 bases, with 15 bases between. The CDR3 totals 15 residues. Germline CDR1 and CDR2: DFQATT and SNEGSKA (reference sequence). The CDR3 coding sequence is TGCAGTGCTAGTAATAGCTACGATAGCTCCTACGAGCAGTACTTC. Its protein product is CSASNSYDSSYEQYF.

The chain links TRBV7-9 to TRBJ2-5; 8 bases align to TRBD2. Germline loops: CDR1 SEHNR, CDR2 FQNEAQ (reference sequence). V trimming: 6 bases; J trimming: 5 bases; junction bases outside the gene matches: 14. This CDR3 spans 16 amino acids. The CDR3 region has the DNA TGTGCCAGCAGTCAAGCCGGGACTAGGGGGGCGGAGACCCAGTACTTC. It translates to CASSQAGTRGAETQYF.

This clonotype appeared many times. The rearrangement uses TRBV19 and TRBJ2-7, with a tentative D call TRBD2 (6 bases). Trimming removed 4 bases from V and 4 bases from J, with 14 bases in between. The CDR3 length is 14 residues. Germline assignment: CDR1 LNHDA and CDR2 SQIVND (reference sequence). The CDR3 sequence is CASSTRDSKYEQYF. CDR3 coding DNA: TGTGCCAGTAGTACCCGGGACTCAAAATACGAGCAGTACTTC.

This clonotype was counted only a few times. V gene TRBV7-9 combines with J gene TRBJ2-2, with unresolved D. Trimming cost V 4 bases and J 4 bases, with 13 bases left between them. The CDR3 contains 15 residues. Germline lookup yields CDR1 SEHNR and CDR2 FQNEAQ (reference sequence). CDR3 residues: CASSSPEDSTGELFF. CDR3 DNA sequence: TGTGCCAGCAGCTCCCCTGAGGATTCCACCGGGGAGCTGTTTTTT.

This clonotype was observed at least ten times. The chain has TRBV7-8 and TRBJ1-6; 9 positions agree with TRBD1. Germline V gene sequence: CDR1 SGHVS, CDR2 FQNEAQ. After removal of 5 bases from V and 7 bases from J, the junction contained 6 bases not matched to a gene. The CDR3 contains 15 residues. The CDR3 spells CASSGLTGGNSPLHF. The CDR3 DNA is TGTGCCAGCAGCGGACTAACAGGGGGCAATTCACCCCTCCACTTT.

This clonotype was recorded many times. The rearrangement uses TRBV3-1 and TRBJ1-1; D is unclear. V was clipped by 10 bases and J by 2 bases, with 11 bases between them. CDR3 length: 12 amino acids. Germline loops: CDR1 LGHDT, CDR2 YNNKEL (reference sequence). CDR3 sequence (DNA): TGTGCCACCGGTCAGGTCAACACTGAAGCTTTCTTT. Residues: CATGQVNTEAFF.